What follows are 24 T cell receptor beta chains derived from one specimen sequenced in a study of shared clonotypes between healthy human individuals. Profiled with immunoSEQ multiplex PCR; TCRdb holds only in-frame clones, not every one. The table has 600,000 to 700,000 clones, 73% seen once. The specimen was memory CD4+ T cells sorted from blood. Subset in this sample: CD45RA-negative fraction. The receptors were sampled from a woman in her 30s in good health.

The rearrangement links TRBV7-9 to TRBJ1-1, with D unresolved. The CDR3 has 14 amino acids. V was pared by 3 bases and J by 2 bases, with 10 bases between. CDR1 is SEHNR, CDR2 FQNEAQ, per germline (reference sequence). CDR3 sequence: CASSLEGYNTEAFF. As DNA, the CDR3 is TGTGCCAGCAGCTTGGAGGGATATAACACTGAAGCTTTCTTT.

V is TRBV5-1 and J is TRBJ2-3; 7 bases match TRBD2. This CDR3 comprises 17 residues. With 1 base clipped from V and 1 base from J, the junction kept 9 bases outside the gene matches. Germline values: CDR1 SGHRS, CDR2 YFSETQ. Here the CDR3 DNA reads TGCGCCAGCAGCTTGCCCACCTCGGCGGGAGGCACAGATACGCAGTATTTT. Protein product: CASSLPTSAGGTDTQYF.

This chain connects TRBV28 to TRBJ1-2; D is unclear. Deletions cut 6 bases from V and 4 bases from J, with 15 bases between. Germline V CDR1 and CDR2: MDHEN, SYDVKM. There are 14 residues in the CDR3. Written as DNA, the CDR3 is TGTGCCAGCAGACAACGCGCGAGGAGCTATGGCTACACCTTC. Amino acid sequence: CASRQRARSYGYTF.

With regard to this clone: The same CDR3 can be traced to other DNA sequences in this sample. The rearrangement uses TRBV19 and TRBJ2-2; D is possibly TRBD1 or TRBD2 (5 bases each). The V and J ends lost 6 bases and 1 base respectively, with 12 bases between them. The CDR3 contains 15 residues. Germline V gene sequence: CDR1 LNHDA, CDR2 SQIVND (reference sequence). CDR3 sequence (DNA): TGTGCCAGTAGAATCGGGGCGGGGAACACCGGGGAGCTGTTTTTT. It is translated as CASRIGAGNTGELFF. The complete variable domain, with remaining parts taken from reference TRBV19 and TRBJ2-2, reads DGGITQSPKYLFRKEGQNVTLSCEQNLNHDAMYWYRQDPGQGLRLIYYSQIVNDFQKGDIAEGYSVSREKKESFPLTVTSAQKNPTAFYLCASRIGAGNTGELFFGEGSRLTVL.

Only one count was recorded for this clone. The V gene is TRBV5-1, the J gene TRBJ1-5; D uncertain. From germline, CDR1 is SGHRS and CDR2 YFSETQ. This CDR3 has 15 amino acids. V shed 5 bases and J shed 1 base, with 13 bases lying between them. CDR3 sequence reads: CASRISRESNQPQHF. CDR3 in DNA: TGCGCCAGCAGAATATCAAGGGAAAGCAATCAGCCCCAGCATTTT.

The chain carries TRBV4-2 and TRBJ2-5; TRBD2 aligns across 10 bases. Germline CDR1 and CDR2: LGHNA and YNFKEQ. Trimming took 4 bases from V and 4 from J; bases not matched to a gene: 9. The CDR3 loop spans 16 amino acids. The CDR3 bases are TGTGCCAGCAGCCCAAACCTACTAGCGGGATCAGAGACCCAGTACTTC. Its translation is CASSPNLLAGSETQYF.

This clone was seen just once. This chain uses TRBV6-5 with TRBJ2-3; 9 nucleotides line up with TRBD2. This CDR3 has 15 residues. Germline CDR1 and CDR2: MNHEY and SVGAGI. Unmatched junction bases numbered 8, after V lost 6 bases and J lost 4 bases. Written as DNA, the CDR3 is TGTGCCAGCAGCTCCATTGGCGGGAGGGCAGATACGCAGTATTTT. Protein sequence: CASSSIGGRADTQYF.

V and J are TRBV4-1 and TRBJ1-2, with TRBD1 as a possible D gene (5 bases). CDR1 is MGHRA and CDR2 is YSYEKL in the germline V gene. V shed 1 base and J shed 4 bases, with 13 bases lying between them. The CDR3 is made up of 15 amino acids. This chain's CDR3 is CASSQVAGLPYGYTF. Written as DNA, the CDR3 is TGCGCCAGCAGCCAAGTTGCAGGGCTTCCCTATGGCTACACCTTC.

The V call is TRBV5-6, the J call TRBJ2-3, with D perhaps matching TRBD1 (5 bases). Trimming stripped 4 bases from V and 1 base from J, with 13 bases between. Germline CDR1 SGHDT, CDR2 YYEEEE. The CDR3 consists of 15 residues. CDR3 in amino acids: CASSRRASGTDTQYF. CDR3 sequence (DNA): TGTGCCAGCAGCCGCAGGGCGTCGGGCACAGATACGCAGTATTTT. Based on the CDR3 plus reference TRBV5-6 and TRBJ2-3, the full variable domain is DAGVTQSPTHLIKTRGQQVTLRCSPKSGHDTVSWYQQALGQGPQFIFQYYEEEERQRGNFPDRFSGHQFPNYSSELNVNALLLGDSALYLCASSRRASGTDTQYFGPGTRLTVL.

This chain joins TRBV28 and TRBJ2-2; 8 nucleotides line up with TRBD2. This CDR3 contains 14 residues. The germline CDR1 and CDR2 sequences are MDHEN and SYDVKM. The V and J ends lost 8 bases and 5 bases, in that order; junction bases with no gene match: 7. This CDR3 is CASWAGGGTGELFF. CDR3 in DNA: TGTGCCAGCTGGGCGGGAGGTGGGACCGGGGAGCTGTTTTTT.

The chain links TRBV28 to TRBJ1-4; D not certain. CDR3 length: 15 amino acids. Trimming removed 6 bases from V and 3 bases from J, with 14 bases in between. The germline CDR1 and CDR2 sequences are MDHEN and SYDVKM. Written as DNA, the CDR3 is TGTGCCAGCAGCTTCGCAACCGGGCCTAATGAAAAACTGTTTTTT. Translation gives CASSFATGPNEKLFF.

The chain links TRBV6-5 to TRBJ1-5, with TRBD1 matching over 7 bases. CDR3 size: 15 residues. The germline CDR1 and CDR2 sequences are MNHEY and SVGAGI. Trimming removed 4 bases from V and 6 bases from J; junction bases left unmatched: 9. CDR3: CASSSRQGEGQPQHF. The DNA of the CDR3 is TGTGCCAGCAGTTCCCGACAGGGCGAAGGTCAGCCCCAGCATTTT.

CDR3 amino acids: CASSPKGWGWDTEAFF. The DNA for the CDR3 is TGTGCCAGCAGCCCGAAGGGGTGGGGGTGGGACACTGAAGCTTTCTTT. V is TRBV14 and J is TRBJ1-1; D may be TRBD1 (5 bases). Trimming took 4 bases from V and 3 from J, leaving 18 bases between them. This CDR3 is built from 16 residues. The V gene's germline CDR1 is SGHDN and CDR2 FVKESK. The whole variable domain, filled in from reference TRBV14 and TRBJ1-1, reads EAGVTQFPSHSVIEKGQTVTLRCDPISGHDNLYWYRRVMGKEIKFLLHFVKESKQDESGMPNNRFLAERTGGTYSTLKVQPAELEDSGVYFCASSPKGWGWDTEAFFGQGTRLTVV.

This chain links TRBV4-2 with TRBJ2-3; 11 nucleotides align to TRBD2. Germline loops: CDR1 LGHNA, CDR2 YNFKEQ. The CDR3 spans 16 residues. J lost 5 bases, V lost 1 base, and 5 bases had no gene match. The CDR3 bases are TGTGCCAGCAGCCAAGGTGCACTAGCGGGAGTAGATACGCAGTATTTT. It is translated as CASSQGALAGVDTQYF.

This chain links TRBV6-6 with TRBJ2-3, with D perhaps being TRBD1 or TRBD2 (5 bases each). Germline V gene lookup returns CDR1 MNHNY and CDR2 SVGAGI (reference sequence). CDR3 length: 15 residues. V gave up 6 bases and J gave up 8 bases, with 21 bases separating them. The CDR3 here is CASRGAEKTGGTQYF. CDR3 nucleotide sequence: TGTGCCAGCAGGGGTGCCGAAAAAACAGGAGGTACGCAGTATTTT.

This clone was seen only once. The chain combines TRBV7-9 with TRBJ2-7; D possibly matches TRBD1 or TRBD2 (5 bases each). The germline gives CDR1 SEHNR, CDR2 FQNEAQ (reference sequence). V was clipped by 2 bases and J by 2 bases, with 10 bases between them. This CDR3 is 14 amino acids long. DNA of the CDR3: TGTGCCAGCAGCTTATTCGGGGCAACCTACGAGCAGTACTTC. Protein product: CASSLFGATYEQYF.

This chain joins TRBV5-5 and TRBJ1-2, with D possibly TRBD1 on 5 matching bases. This CDR3 is built from 14 residues. Germline CDR1 reads SGHKS; CDR2 reads YYEKEE (reference sequence). V was pared by 6 bases and J by 0 bases, with 12 bases between. This CDR3 reads CASTLTVPNYGYTF. The CDR3 coding sequence is TGTGCCAGCACTCTGACAGTCCCTAACTATGGCTACACCTTC.

This clone was picked up many times. V usage is TRBV7-6 and J usage is TRBJ2-3; TRBD1 might be the D (6 bases). CDR1 and CDR2 (germline): SGHVS, FNYEAQ. V lost 4 bases to trimming and J lost 1 base, with 15 bases between them. The CDR3 runs to 16 residues. CDR3 in DNA: TGTGCCAGCAGCTCCCGGACAGTAAGGGGCACAGATACGCAGTATTTT. It specifies CASSSRTVRGTDTQYF. The full variable domain, in which reference TRBV7-6 and TRBJ2-3 provide the parts outside the CDR3, is GAGVSQSPRYKVTKRGQDVALRCDPISGHVSLYWYRQALGQGPEFLTYFNYEAQQDKSGLPNDRFSAERPEGSISTLTIQRTEQRDSAMYRCASSSRTVRGTDTQYFGPGTRLTVL.

This clone has just a few counts. V gene TRBV27 combines with J gene TRBJ2-7; D perhaps matches TRBD1 (6 bases). V lost 8 bases to trimming and J lost 3 bases, with 26 bases between them. The CDR3 is 17 amino acids. Germline-derived CDR1 and CDR2 are MNHEY and SMNVEV (reference sequence). The chain's CDR3 is CASLTRTDVASGYEQYF. DNA of the CDR3: TGTGCCAGCCTAACCAGGACAGATGTAGCGAGTGGCTACGAGCAGTACTTC.

The genes are TRBV27 and TRBJ2-6; D is uncertain. Germline CDR1 reads MNHEY; CDR2 reads SMNVEV (reference sequence). This CDR3 has 17 residues. The germline V and J ends were trimmed by 3 bases and 1 base, with 13 bases remaining between them. The CDR3 protein is CASSLLASDSGANVLTF. In DNA form, the CDR3 reads TGTGCCAGCAGTTTGCTCGCAAGCGATTCTGGGGCCAACGTCCTGACTTTC. The full variable domain, with the rest looked up from reference TRBV27 and TRBJ2-6, is EAQVTQNPRYLITVTGKKLTVTCSQNMNHEYMSWYRQDPGLGLRQIYYSMNVEVTDKGDVPEGYKVSRKEKRNFPLILESPSPNQTSLYFCASSLLASDSGANVLTFGAGSRLTVL.

V gene TRBV27 combines with J gene TRBJ1-5; possibly TRBD1 for D (6 bases). This CDR3 is built from 16 residues. CDR1 MNHEY and CDR2 SMNVEV come from the germline V gene (reference sequence). V was pared by 3 bases and J by 4 bases, with 16 bases between. The CDR3 spells CASSLSRGGTNQPQHF. In DNA form, the CDR3 reads TGTGCCAGCAGTTTGTCCAGGGGTGGAACGAATCAGCCCCAGCATTTT.

Comment on this clone: Other nucleotide sequences in the sample specify the same CDR3. The chain joins TRBV19 to TRBJ2-7, with 8 bases fitting TRBD2. The length of the CDR3 is 14 residues. Trimming cost V 3 bases and J 2 bases; bases outside gene matches: 3. CDR1 LNHDA and CDR2 SQIVND come from the germline V gene (reference sequence). The CDR3 spells CASSMGGRTYEQYF. Here the CDR3 DNA reads TGTGCCAGTAGTATGGGCGGGAGGACCTACGAGCAGTACTTC.

The V gene is TRBV9, the J gene TRBJ2-2, with 7 bases identical to TRBD1. Germline loops: CDR1 SGDLS, CDR2 YYNGEE. Unmatched junction bases numbered 4, after V lost 0 bases and J lost 5 bases. CDR3 length: 15 amino acids. CDR3 nucleotides: TGTGCCAGCAGCGTAGGACAGGGCCCGACCGGGGAGCTGTTTTTT. Translated: CASSVGQGPTGELFF.

The chain combines TRBV27 with TRBJ1-5; perhaps TRBD1 as D (5 bases). The V gene's germline CDR1 is MNHEY and CDR2 SMNVEV (reference sequence). CDR3 length: 15 amino acids. V lost 5 bases to trimming and J lost 9 bases, with 20 bases between them. CDR3 nucleotides: TGTGCCAGCAGTATCCGCGGGGGAGCCATGTGGCCCCAGCATTTT. Translating it yields CASSIRGGAMWPQHF.